The T cell receptor beta chain described here comes from a study of CD8 T cells in Susac syndrome (dated by TCRdb to the late 2010s). Describing the broader study: The study used repertoire sequencing to test whether antigen drove CD8+ T cell activation and differentiation in Susac syndrome. The clonality of the CD8+ T cell repertoire was compared across 12 healthy donors, around 14 Susac syndrome patients and roughly 16 multiple sclerosis patients.

The V end gives up 3 bases and the J end 2 bases, leaving 5 bases in the junction not matched to a gene. Counted from cysteine to phenylalanine, this CDR3 has 15 amino acids. The retained sequence is limited to the CDR3, 45 bases, with the frame set at the first base. The germline V gene provides CDR1 SGHRS and CDR2 YFSETQ. General study outcomes and caveats: The study acknowledged that relatively few individuals were included in the TCR sequencing and HLA analysis.

RNA was extracted using the RNeasy kit, and roughly 0.5 to 1 ug of the RNA was reverse transcribed with random hexamers. The immunoSEQ multiplex PCR assay, which covers 54 Vbeta and 13 Jbeta segments, was used to amplify TCR beta CDR3 regions. PCR amplification bias was corrected by using a synthetic template baseline for primer optimization and computational correction. Under the source paper's analysis protocol: Reads were annotated to V, D and J genes per IMGT and analyzed with immunoSEQ Analyzer, keeping only productive sequences. Clonality was calculated as one minus the Shannon entropy normalized by log2 of the number of productive unique sequences. For each patient and control, public and private clones were evaluated within the 100 most prevalent clones. Clones were defined as Susac-specific if absent from the healthy and MS cohorts, from around 1,100 published viral clones and from other ImmuneACCESS disease sequences. TCRdb reprocessing: public reads trimmed at Q25 with fastp, clones called with MiXCR, in-frame beta chains kept. Rows matching on CDR3 protein sequence are summarized as one entry with the most common DNA and genes. The V and J calls and clone size come from TCRdb's table, not from the authors' own analysis. The sample table records about 430,000 distinct CDR3 sequences; around 83% of these occur just once. The top ten clonotypes cover roughly 0.1% of the sample.

With respect to this clonotype: Its antigen target is currently unknown. Base quality data are lacking; no much larger clone is found one base away.

Peripheral blood CD8+ and CD4+ T cells from healthy donors, Susac syndrome patients and multiple sclerosis patients were profiled using high-throughput TCR beta sequencing. The multiple sclerosis controls were treatment-naive patients who had stable or active relapsing-remitting disease and met the revised McDonald criteria. Bulk CD8+ and CD4+ T cells were purified by magnetic negative isolation, whereas CD8+ TEMRA cells were enriched by FACS. Blood was drawn into EDTA tubes, processed within 24 hours, and PBMCs were isolated by density gradient centrifugation. PBMCs intended for TCR sequencing were frozen in liquid nitrogen and were later thawed in a 37 degrees C water bath. The sorted or isolated CD4+, CD8+ and CD8+ TEMRA cells reached a purity of at least 90%.

The TCR was taken from a human donor with multiple sclerosis. The sequenced sample was CD8+ T cells from PBMCs. This chain joins TRBV5-1 to TRBJ2-1; 7 junctional bases match TRBD2. CDR3 loop: CASSSRLAAYNEQFF. The bases read TGCGCCAGCAGCTCTCGACTAGCCGCCTACAATGAGCAGTTCTTC.